The 20 T cell receptor beta chains below were found in one sample sequenced in a study of cytomegalovirus exposure and HLA in healthy donors. The PCR employed 60 Vbeta primers together with 13 Jbeta primers. Data came from immunoSEQ multiplex PCR; TCRdb stores just in-frame clones and leaves some out. The sample lists some 170,000 clones, 82% occurring once. Sequencing was performed on PBMCs. These receptors all stem from a girl aged 2 to 10 in good health and CMV-seropositive.

The chain combines TRBV2 with TRBJ2-4; D remains ambiguous. The V gene lost 6 bases and the J gene lost 0 bases, with 18 bases spanning the gap. Germline-derived CDR1 and CDR2 are SNHLY and FYNNEI. The CDR3 runs to 17 residues. DNA of the CDR3: TGTGCCAGCAGCGCCATGGAGATGGTCCTAGCCAAAAACATTCAGTACTTC. It codes for CASSAMEMVLAKNIQYF.

The chain has TRBV30 and TRBJ1-5, with 9 bases fitting TRBD1. CDR1 and CDR2 (germline): GTSNPN, SVGIG (reference sequence). The CDR3 runs to 16 residues. The V gene end was trimmed by 2 bases and the J gene end by 5 bases; junction bases not matched to a gene: 10. The chain's CDR3 is CAWSTLDRGGHQPQHF. The CDR3 DNA follows: TGTGCCTGGAGTACCCTGGACAGGGGAGGGCATCAGCCCCAGCATTTT.

In this sample, this clone turned up a few times. This chain uses TRBV29-1 with TRBJ2-5; the match to TRBD2 covers 7 bases. J gave up 5 bases and V 2 bases, and 8 bases lay outside the gene matches. The CDR3 has 14 residues. Germline loops: CDR1 SQVTM, CDR2 ANQGSEA. The CDR3 region has the DNA TGCAGCGTTGAATCGGGAGGATGGGGGGAGACCCAGTACTTC. As protein: CSVESGGWGETQYF.

This clone was found a few times. The chain has TRBV4-1 and TRBJ2-1; 11 bases line up with TRBD2. V lost 2 bases, J lost 4 bases, and 7 bases stayed unmatched. The CDR3 contains 17 residues. Germline V lookup: CDR1 MGHRA, CDR2 YSYEKL. The CDR3 protein is CASSQTQTSGVYNEQFF. CDR3 sequence (DNA): TGCGCCAGCAGCCAAACCCAGACTAGCGGGGTTTACAATGAGCAGTTCTTC.

This clone was recorded only once. The gene calls are TRBV5-1 and TRBJ2-3; D not resolved. CDR3 length equals 16 residues. The V and J ends lost 0 bases and 0 bases respectively, with 11 bases between them. Germline assignment: CDR1 SGHRS and CDR2 YFSETQ. In nucleotides, the CDR3 is TGCGCCAGCAGCTTGGTGATGTCGGTGAGCACAGATACGCAGTATTTT. It yields the protein CASSLVMSVSTDTQYF.

This chain uses TRBV28 with TRBJ1-4; D unclear. Between the trimmed V and J ends, which lost 0 bases and 5 bases, there was a span of 7 bases. The length of the CDR3 is 14 residues. CDR1 is MDHEN and CDR2 is SYDVKM in the germline V gene. CDR3 nucleotides: TGTGCCAGCAGTTTATGGGCTGGCAATGAAAAACTGTTTTTT. As protein: CASSLWAGNEKLFF. The variable domain in full, completed from reference TRBV28 and TRBJ1-4, reads DVKVTQSSRYLVKRTGEKVFLECVQDMDHENMFWYRQDPGLGLRLIYFSYDVKMKEKGDIPEGYSVSREKKERFSLILESASTNQTSMYLCASSLWAGNEKLFFGSGTQLSVL.

This chain links TRBV30 with TRBJ2-7; no clear D. The germline CDR1 and CDR2 sequences are GTSNPN and SVGIG (reference sequence). CDR3 length: 14 residues. Trimming took off 4 bases at V and 2 bases at J, with 15 bases between the two ends. The CDR3 nucleotides read TGTGCCTGGACTCGGGTGACGGAAGCCTACGAGCAGTACTTC. This encodes CAWTRVTEAYEQYF.

The CDR3: CASSLEREGNTIYF. Written as DNA, the CDR3 is TGCGCCAGCAGCTTGGAGAGGGAGGGAAACACCATATATTTT. The chain recombines TRBV5-1 with TRBJ1-3, with D uncertain. CDR1 is SGHRS and CDR2 is YFSETQ in the germline V gene. The CDR3 contains 14 residues. The V and J ends lost 0 bases and 4 bases respectively, with 8 bases between them.

The chain couples TRBV5-6 to TRBJ2-5; 13 positions match TRBD2. The CDR3 is 16 residues long. V was clipped by 4 bases and J by 4 bases; unmatched bases: 7. CDR1 is SGHDT, CDR2 YYEEEE, per germline. The CDR3 bases are TGTGCCAGCAGCGGAAGGACTAGCGGGAGTCTAGAGACCCAGTACTTC. Protein: CASSGRTSGSLETQYF.

The V and J genes are TRBV7-9 and TRBJ2-5; the match to TRBD2 covers 10 bases. The V segment lost 5 bases and the J segment 1 base; nucleotides outside the gene matches: 7. Germline V gene lookup returns CDR1 SEHNR and CDR2 FQNEAQ (reference sequence). The CDR3 has 16 residues. This chain's CDR3 is CASSPRSSGSQETQYF. The CDR3 coding sequence is TGTGCCAGCAGCCCTCGTTCTAGCGGGAGCCAAGAGACCCAGTACTTC.

The rearrangement links TRBV28 to TRBJ2-7; 11 positions match TRBD2. With 2 bases clipped from V and 3 bases from J, the junction kept 3 bases outside the gene matches. Germline V gene sequence: CDR1 MDHEN, CDR2 SYDVKM. The CDR3 loop spans 15 amino acids. This chain's CDR3 is CASSLTTSGIYEQYF. The DNA for the CDR3 is TGTGCCAGCAGTTTAACGACTAGCGGGATCTACGAGCAGTACTTC.

The rearrangement uses TRBV27 and TRBJ1-1; D unresolved. The germline V gene has CDR1 MNHEY and CDR2 SMNVEV (reference sequence). Trimming cost V 3 bases and J 0 bases, with 8 bases left between them. The CDR3 covers 14 residues. CDR3 DNA: TGTGCCAGCAGTTTTCGAGGGATGAACACTGAAGCTTTCTTT. As protein: CASSFRGMNTEAFF.

The rearrangement joins TRBV28 to TRBJ2-7, with TRBD2 identical over 9 bases. CDR1 and CDR2 (germline): MDHEN, SYDVKM. V lost 4 bases to trimming and J lost 6 bases; unmatched junction nucleotides: 16. This CDR3 region has 17 residues. CDR3 region: CASSSNSQLAGYREQYF. CDR3 DNA sequence: TGTGCCAGCAGTTCGAACTCCCAACTAGCGGGTTATCGCGAGCAGTACTTC.

The chain has TRBV2 and TRBJ1-2, with TRBD1 matching over 9 bases. Germline V gene data show CDR1 as SNHLY and CDR2 as FYNNEI. J was trimmed by 5 bases and V by 3 bases; bases with no gene match: 4. This CDR3 spans 14 amino acids. The CDR3 DNA follows: TGTGCCAGCAGTGAGGACAGGGGTGAATATGGCTACACCTTC. Translating it yields CASSEDRGEYGYTF.

Notes on this clone: Other DNA variants within this sample encode the same CDR3. The chain links TRBV30 to TRBJ1-1; D unclear. The CDR3 loop spans 14 amino acids. Trimming took off 0 bases at V and 0 bases at J, with 8 bases between the two ends. Germline assignment: CDR1 GTSNPN and CDR2 SVGIG (reference sequence). The CDR3 protein is CAWSVRRVNTEAFF. The CDR3 DNA follows: TGTGCCTGGAGTGTACGACGGGTGAACACTGAAGCTTTCTTT.

In this sample, this clone turned up once. This chain's CDR3 is CASSLVPERTEAFF. The CDR3 DNA is TGCGCCAGCAGCTTGGTCCCGGAGCGGACTGAAGCTTTCTTT. This chain joins TRBV5-1 and TRBJ1-1; D not certain. Trimming pared 0 bases from V and 5 bases from J, leaving 11 bases between. The germline V gene has CDR1 SGHRS and CDR2 YFSETQ. CDR3 length equals 14 residues.

This clone was counted between two and nine times. The V gene is TRBV28, the J gene TRBJ2-7, with D perhaps matching TRBD1 (6 bases). The CDR3 is 14 amino acids. Germline CDR1 MDHEN, CDR2 SYDVKM. V lost 7 bases and J 2 bases, leaving 15 bases between the germline ends. As DNA, the CDR3 is TGTGCCAGCATCGAGTTTGGGGACACCTACGAGCAGTACTTC. It is translated as CASIEFGDTYEQYF.

The chain combines TRBV28 with TRBJ1-3; no clear D gene. Trimming took off 3 bases at V and 3 bases at J, with 3 bases between the two ends. CDR3 length equals 12 residues. Per germline, CDR1 MDHEN and CDR2 SYDVKM. The CDR3 coding sequence is TGTGCCAGCAGTTTTAGTGGAAACACCATATATTTT. It specifies CASSFSGNTIYF.

This chain uses TRBV6-1 with TRBJ2-3, with 9 bases aligning to TRBD2. The germline CDR1 and CDR2 sequences are MNHNS and SASEGT. The ends lost 8 bases at V and 6 bases at J; junction bases unmatched: 9. The CDR3 runs 14 residues. The CDR3 coding sequence is TGTGCCAGCTCCATTAGCGGGAGAGCGGATACGCAGTATTTT. Translation gives CASSISGRADTQYF.

The table lists this clone with a few counts. The chain has TRBV7-3 and TRBJ1-6; 7 nucleotides agree with TRBD1. This CDR3 has 15 amino acids. The V gene's germline CDR1 is SGHTA and CDR2 FQGTGA. J lost 10 bases, V lost 2 bases, and 8 bases had no gene match. The CDR3 nucleotides are TGTGCCAGCAGCTTACAATCAGGGGGAGACTCACCCCTCCACTTT. Encoded protein: CASSLQSGGDSPLHF.